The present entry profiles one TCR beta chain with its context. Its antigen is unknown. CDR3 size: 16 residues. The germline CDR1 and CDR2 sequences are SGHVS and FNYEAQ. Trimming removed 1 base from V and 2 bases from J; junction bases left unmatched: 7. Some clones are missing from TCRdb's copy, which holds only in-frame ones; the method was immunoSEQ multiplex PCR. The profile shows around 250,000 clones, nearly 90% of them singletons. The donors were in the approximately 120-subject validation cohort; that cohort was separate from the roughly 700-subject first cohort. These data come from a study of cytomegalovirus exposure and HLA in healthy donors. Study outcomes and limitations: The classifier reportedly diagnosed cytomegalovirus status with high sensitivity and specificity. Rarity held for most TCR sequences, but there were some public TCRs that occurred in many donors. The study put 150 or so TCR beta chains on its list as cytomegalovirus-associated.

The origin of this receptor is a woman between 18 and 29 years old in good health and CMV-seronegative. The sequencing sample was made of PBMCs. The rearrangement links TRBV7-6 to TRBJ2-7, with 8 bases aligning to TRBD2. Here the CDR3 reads CASSLGAGGQPYEQYF. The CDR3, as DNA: TGTGCCAGCAGCTTAGGGGCGGGAGGACAGCCCTACGAGCAGTACTTC.